This passage covers 7 T cell receptor beta chains from one sample sequenced in a study of a mutant IDH1 vaccine in newly diagnosed glioma. Time point of the sample: week 23, last vaccination. One vaccine dose held 300 ug of mutant IDH1 20-mer peptide and came with topical imiquimod. The table came from immunoSEQ multiplex PCR; TCRdb's copy has only in-frame clones and leaves some out. The table includes around 55,000 clones, roughly 80% detected once. Their antigens are not known. Sequences were derived from PBMCs, sampled from a glioma patient whose treatment included an IDH1 peptide vaccine. The source is a man aged 35 to 55 with glioma.

J is TRBJ2-1 and V is TRBV9, with TRBD2 matching 7 bases. Germline trimming cut 4 bases from V and 5 bases from J; bases unmatched to any gene: 12. This CDR3 is 16 amino acids long. CDR1 SGDLS and CDR2 YYNGEE come from the germline V gene. CDR3 nucleotide sequence: TGTGCCAGCAGCCCCCGGGGGGACGTTGGGAACAATGAGCAGTTCTTC. It translates to CASSPRGDVGNNEQFF.

The sample holds one count of this clone. The chain recombines TRBV7-2 with TRBJ1-6, with D possibly being TRBD1 (6 bases). The V gene's germline CDR1 is SGHTA and CDR2 FQGNSA. The V gene lost 5 bases and the J gene lost 10 bases, with 21 bases spanning the gap. CDR3 length: 16 amino acids. Written as DNA, the CDR3 is TGTGCCAGCAGCCCCCGACAGGCCGCGGGCTGGTCACCCCTCCACTTT. This translates into CASSPRQAAGWSPLHF.

This clone showed up just once. V is TRBV30 and J is TRBJ2-7, with a tentative D call TRBD1 (5 bases). CDR3 length: 13 amino acids. CDR1 and CDR2 (germline): GTSNPN, SVGIG (reference sequence). V lost 2 bases and J 3 bases, leaving 11 bases between the germline ends. The CDR3 nucleotides read TGTGCCTGGAGTAGGCAGGGTGGCTACGAGCAGTACTTC. Protein: CAWSRQGGYEQYF.

The J gene is TRBJ1-2, the V gene TRBV5-4; D is unresolved. The CDR3 loop spans 12 amino acids. V was pared by 2 bases and J by 5 bases, with 7 bases between. From germline, CDR1 is SGHNT and CDR2 YYREEE (reference sequence). Here the CDR3 DNA reads TGTGCCAGCAGCTTTACCTCATATGGCTACACCTTC. It translates to CASSFTSYGYTF.

This clone came up once. The chain couples TRBV5-1 to TRBJ1-3, with 7 bases fitting TRBD1. Germline V gives CDR1 SGHRS, CDR2 YFSETQ. The CDR3 has 14 amino acids. V shed 4 bases, J shed 1 base, and the junction held 2 bases outside the gene matches. The CDR3 sequence: CASSTRGSGNTIYF. The CDR3 region has the DNA TGCGCCAGCAGCACCAGGGGGTCTGGAAACACCATATATTTT.

The J gene is TRBJ1-5, the V gene TRBV6-1; D is unresolved. The V gene's germline CDR1 is MNHNS and CDR2 SASEGT. The CDR3 runs to 14 residues. V gave up 7 bases and J gave up 6 bases, with 16 bases separating them. The DNA of the CDR3 is TGTGCCAGCACCAAATCGAAAGGAATTCAGCCCCAGCATTTT. It encodes CASTKSKGIQPQHF.

The chain links TRBV21-1 to TRBJ1-2. TRBV21-1 represents a pseudogene. The CDR3 loop spans 18 amino acids. CDR3 in amino acids: CASSKWGQGRLLRYGYTF. For the CDR3, the DNA is TGTGCCAGCAGCAAATGGGGCCAGGGACGCCTTCTCCGCTATGGCTACACCTTC.